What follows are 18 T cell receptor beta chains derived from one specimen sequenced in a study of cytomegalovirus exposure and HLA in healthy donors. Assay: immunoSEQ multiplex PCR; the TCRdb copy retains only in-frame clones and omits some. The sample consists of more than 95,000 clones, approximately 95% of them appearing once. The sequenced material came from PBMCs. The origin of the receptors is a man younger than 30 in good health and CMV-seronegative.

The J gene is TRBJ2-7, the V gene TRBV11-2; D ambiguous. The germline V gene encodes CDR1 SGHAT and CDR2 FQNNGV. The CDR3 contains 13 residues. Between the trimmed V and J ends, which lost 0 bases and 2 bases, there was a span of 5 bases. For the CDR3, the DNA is TGTGCCAGCAGCTTAGACCCAGCCTACGAGCAGTACTTC. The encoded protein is CASSLDPAYEQYF. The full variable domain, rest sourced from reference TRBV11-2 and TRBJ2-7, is EAGVAQSPRYKIIEKRQSVAFWCNPISGHATLYWYQQILGQGPKLLIQFQNNGVVDDSQLPKDRFSAERLKGVDSTLKIQPAKLEDSAVYLCASSLDPAYEQYFGPGTRLTVT.

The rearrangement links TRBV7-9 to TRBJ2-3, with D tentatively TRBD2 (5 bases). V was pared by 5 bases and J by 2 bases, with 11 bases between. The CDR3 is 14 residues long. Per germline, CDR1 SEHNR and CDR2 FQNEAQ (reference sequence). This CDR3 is CASSIWETTDTQYF. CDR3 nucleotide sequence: TGTGCCAGCAGCATCTGGGAGACCACAGATACGCAGTATTTT.

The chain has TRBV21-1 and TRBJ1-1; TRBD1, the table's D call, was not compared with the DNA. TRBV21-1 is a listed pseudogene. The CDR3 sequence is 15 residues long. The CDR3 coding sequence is TGTGCCAGCCCGGGACAGTACTTAATGAACACTGAAGCTTTCTTT. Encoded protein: CASPGQYLMNTEAFF.

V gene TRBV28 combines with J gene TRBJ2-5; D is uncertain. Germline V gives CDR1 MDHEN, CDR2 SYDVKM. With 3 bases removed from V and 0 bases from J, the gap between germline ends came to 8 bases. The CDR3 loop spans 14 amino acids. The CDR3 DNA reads TGTGCCAGCAGTTTGTTCCGGGACCAAGAGACCCAGTACTTC. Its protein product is CASSLFRDQETQYF. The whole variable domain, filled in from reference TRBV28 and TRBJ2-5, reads DVKVTQSSRYLVKRTGEKVFLECVQDMDHENMFWYRQDPGLGLRLIYFSYDVKMKEKGDIPEGYSVSREKKERFSLILESASTNQTSMYLCASSLFRDQETQYFGPGTRLLVL.

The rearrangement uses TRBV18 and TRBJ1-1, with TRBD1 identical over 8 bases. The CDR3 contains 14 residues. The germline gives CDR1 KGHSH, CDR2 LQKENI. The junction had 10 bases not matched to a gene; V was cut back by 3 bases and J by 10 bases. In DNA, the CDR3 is TGTGCCAGCTCACCTGATCAGGGGGCGCTCGGAGCTTTCTTT. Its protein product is CASSPDQGALGAFF.

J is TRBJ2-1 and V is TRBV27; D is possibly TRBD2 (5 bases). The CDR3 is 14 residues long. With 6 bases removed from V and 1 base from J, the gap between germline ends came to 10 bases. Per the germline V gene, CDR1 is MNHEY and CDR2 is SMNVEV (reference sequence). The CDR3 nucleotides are TGTGCCAGCAGATCATGGGAGTCCTACAATGAGCAGTTCTTC. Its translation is CASRSWESYNEQFF.

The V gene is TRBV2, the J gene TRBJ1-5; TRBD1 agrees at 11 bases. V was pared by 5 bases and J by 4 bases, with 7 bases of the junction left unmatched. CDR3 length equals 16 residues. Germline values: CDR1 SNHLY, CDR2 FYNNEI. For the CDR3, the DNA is TGTGCCAGCAGTACTGTTGGACAGGGGGCGAATCAGCCCCAGCATTTT. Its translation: CASSTVGQGANQPQHF.

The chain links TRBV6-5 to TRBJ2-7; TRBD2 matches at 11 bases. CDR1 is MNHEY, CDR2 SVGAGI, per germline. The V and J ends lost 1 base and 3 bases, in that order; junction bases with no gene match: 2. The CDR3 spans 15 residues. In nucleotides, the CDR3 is TGTGCCAGCAGTTACTTAGCGGGAGGGGGCTACGAGCAGTACTTC. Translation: CASSYLAGGGYEQYF.

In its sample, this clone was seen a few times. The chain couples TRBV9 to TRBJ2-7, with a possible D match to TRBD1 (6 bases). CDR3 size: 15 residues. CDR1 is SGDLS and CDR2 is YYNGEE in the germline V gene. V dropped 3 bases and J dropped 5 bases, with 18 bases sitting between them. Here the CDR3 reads CASSAGRGWVDEQYF. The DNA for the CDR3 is TGTGCCAGCAGCGCGGGCAGGGGATGGGTCGACGAGCAGTACTTC.

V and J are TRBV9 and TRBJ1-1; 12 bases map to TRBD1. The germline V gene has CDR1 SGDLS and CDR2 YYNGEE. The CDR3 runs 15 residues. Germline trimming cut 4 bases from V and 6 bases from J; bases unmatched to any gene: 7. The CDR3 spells CASSSPGQGASEAFF. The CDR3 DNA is TGTGCCAGCAGCTCTCCGGGACAGGGGGCTTCTGAAGCTTTCTTT. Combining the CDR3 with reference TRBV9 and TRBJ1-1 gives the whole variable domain DSGVTQTPKHLITATGQRVTLRCSPRSGDLSVYWYQQSLDQGLQFLIQYYNGEERAKGNILERFSAQQFPDLHSELNLSSLELGDSALYFCASSSPGQGASEAFFGQGTRLTVV.

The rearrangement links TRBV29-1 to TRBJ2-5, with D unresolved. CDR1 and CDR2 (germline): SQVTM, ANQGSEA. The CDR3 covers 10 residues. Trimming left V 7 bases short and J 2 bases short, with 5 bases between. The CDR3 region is CSARQETQYF. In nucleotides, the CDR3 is TGCAGCGCCCGTCAAGAGACCCAGTACTTC.

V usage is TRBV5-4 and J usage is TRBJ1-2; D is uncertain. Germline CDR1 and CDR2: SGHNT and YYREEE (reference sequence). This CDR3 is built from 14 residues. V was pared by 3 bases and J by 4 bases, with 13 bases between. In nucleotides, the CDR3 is TGTGCCAGCAGCTGGCCTTCGAACCCCTATGGCTACACCTTC. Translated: CASSWPSNPYGYTF. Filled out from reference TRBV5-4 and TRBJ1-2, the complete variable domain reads ETGVTQSPTHLIKTRGQQVTLRCSSQSGHNTVSWYQQALGQGPQFIFQYYREEENGRGNFPPRFSGLQFPNYSSELNVNALELDDSALYLCASSWPSNPYGYTFGSGTRLTVV.

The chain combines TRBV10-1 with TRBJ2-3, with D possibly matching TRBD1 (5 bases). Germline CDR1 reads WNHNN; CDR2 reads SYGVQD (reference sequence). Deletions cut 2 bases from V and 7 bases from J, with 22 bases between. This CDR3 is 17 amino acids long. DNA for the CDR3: TGCGCCAGCAGTGAGAGGGGTGGGCTTCCTCCGCATCATACGCAGTATTTT. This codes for CASSERGGLPPHHTQYF.

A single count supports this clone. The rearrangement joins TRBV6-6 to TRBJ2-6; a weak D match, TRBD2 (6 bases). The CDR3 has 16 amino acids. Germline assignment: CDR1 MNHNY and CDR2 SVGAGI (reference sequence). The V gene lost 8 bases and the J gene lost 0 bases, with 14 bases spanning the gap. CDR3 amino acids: CASGRDGGSGANVLTF. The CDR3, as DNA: TGTGCCAGCGGGCGGGACGGAGGCTCTGGGGCCAACGTCCTGACTTTC.

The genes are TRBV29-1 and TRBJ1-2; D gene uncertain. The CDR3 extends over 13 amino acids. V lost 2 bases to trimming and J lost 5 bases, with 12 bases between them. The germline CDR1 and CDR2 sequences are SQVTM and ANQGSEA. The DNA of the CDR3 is TGCAGCGTTGAATACGCAGGTCGGTATGGCTACACCTTC. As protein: CSVEYAGRYGYTF.

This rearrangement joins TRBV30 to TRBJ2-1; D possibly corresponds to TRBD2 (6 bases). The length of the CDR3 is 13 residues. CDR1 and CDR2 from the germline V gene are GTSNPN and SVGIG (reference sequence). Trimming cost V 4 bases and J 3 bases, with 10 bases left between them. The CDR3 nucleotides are TGTGCCTGGACCACCGGGGGCTACAATGAGCAGTTCTTC. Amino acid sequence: CAWTTGGYNEQFF.

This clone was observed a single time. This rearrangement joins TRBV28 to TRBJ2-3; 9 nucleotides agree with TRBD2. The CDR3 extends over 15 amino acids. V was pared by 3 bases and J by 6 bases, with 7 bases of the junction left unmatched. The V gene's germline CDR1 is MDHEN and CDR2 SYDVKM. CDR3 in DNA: TGTGCCAGCAGTTTGGCGGGAGGGCCTGGGGATACGCAGTATTTT. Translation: CASSLAGGPGDTQYF.

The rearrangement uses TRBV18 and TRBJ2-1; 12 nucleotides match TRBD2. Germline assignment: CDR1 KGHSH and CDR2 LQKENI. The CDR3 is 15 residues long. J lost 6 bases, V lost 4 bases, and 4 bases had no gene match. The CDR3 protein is CASSLTSGRSNEQFF. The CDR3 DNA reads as TGTGCCAGCTCACTGACTAGCGGGAGAAGCAATGAGCAGTTCTTC.